One and the same sample provided the 13 T cell receptor beta chains below, sequenced in a study of OX40 agonist ivuxolimab in advanced cancers. TCRdb keeps only in-frame clones here, not all; method: immunoSEQ multiplex PCR. Among about 22,000 clones listed, 80% to 90% were seen once. Sequencing was performed on CD4+ or CD8+ T cells sorted from blood, taken in a trial of the OX40 agonist ivuxolimab. The receptors stem from an adult with an advanced solid tumor such as melanoma, head and neck, liver or kidney cancer.

The V gene is TRBV6-5, the J gene TRBJ2-1, with TRBD2 matching 10 bases. The CDR3 length is 15 residues. From germline, CDR1 is MNHEY and CDR2 SVGAGI. J was trimmed by 9 bases and V by 0 bases; bases with no gene match: 5. CDR3 sequence (DNA): TGTGCCAGCAGTTACTCGACTAGCGGGTGGTTTGAGCAGTTCTTC. Encoded protein: CASSYSTSGWFEQFF.

The rearrangement joins TRBV21-1 to TRBJ2-6; the table's TRBD2 call for D was not verified on the DNA. TRBV21-1 counts as a pseudogene. The CDR3 length is 16 residues. The CDR3 DNA follows: TGTGCCAGCAGCAAACCGACTATCTATGGGGCCAACGTCCTGACTTTC. Its translation: CASSKPTIYGANVLTF.

The chain couples TRBV7-6 to TRBJ2-1; 16 bases map to TRBD2. The CDR3 contains 20 residues. The trim removed 5 bases at V and 1 base at J, leaving 11 bases unmatched. Germline V gene sequence: CDR1 SGHVS, CDR2 FNYEAQ. CDR3 nucleotide sequence: TGTGCCAGCAGCGGCAATACGGGACTAGCGGGGGGGCGTTCCTACAATGAGCAGTTCTTC. Amino acid sequence: CASSGNTGLAGGRSYNEQFF.

This clone was seen just once. The rearrangement joins TRBV11-2 to TRBJ2-7; no clear D gene. V was cut by 7 bases and J by 0 bases, with 10 bases left in between. Germline V gives CDR1 SGHAT, CDR2 FQNNGV. The length of the CDR3 is 13 residues. The CDR3 region is CASTPTSSYEQYF. In nucleotides, the CDR3 is TGTGCCAGCACCCCCACGAGCTCCTACGAGCAGTACTTC.

The V gene is TRBV10-3, the J gene TRBJ1-1; 9 positions match TRBD1. Trimming cost V 4 bases and J 6 bases; bases outside gene matches: 9. CDR3 length: 15 amino acids. Germline V CDR1 and CDR2: ENHRY, SYGVKD. The CDR3 nucleotides are TGTGCCATCAGTGGGAAACAGGGGGCAGTGGCTGAAGCTTTCTTT. Its protein product is CAISGKQGAVAEAFF.

The J gene is TRBJ2-7, the V gene TRBV28; 13 bases are a match to TRBD2. The CDR3 contains 15 residues. Trimming removed 6 bases from V and 1 base from J; junction bases left unmatched: 3. Germline V CDR1 and CDR2: MDHEN, SYDVKM. The CDR3 sequence: CASSGLAGVSYEQYF. The CDR3 coding sequence is TGTGCCAGCAGCGGACTAGCGGGGGTGTCCTACGAGCAGTACTTC.

The J gene is TRBJ1-1, the V gene TRBV6-1; D is uncertain. The CDR3 runs to 14 residues. V lost 0 bases and J lost 6, with 11 bases in between. The germline CDR1 and CDR2 sequences are MNHNS and SASEGT. CDR3 DNA: TGTGCCAGCAGTGAAGCAGGGATGAAGGCTGAAGCTTTCTTT. It specifies CASSEAGMKAEAFF.

This rearrangement joins TRBV13 to TRBJ2-6, with TRBD1 matching 7 bases. The V gene end was trimmed by 0 bases and the J gene end by 0 bases; junction bases not matched to a gene: 2. Germline CDR1 is PRHDT and CDR2 is FYEKMQ (reference sequence). CDR3 length: 17 amino acids. The CDR3 DNA reads as TGTGCCAGCAGCTTAGGACAGGGGATCTCTGGGGCCAACGTCCTGACTTTC. Translation gives CASSLGQGISGANVLTF.

The chain couples TRBV19 to TRBJ1-5; D gene uncertain. Germline V gene sequence: CDR1 LNHDA, CDR2 SQIVND (reference sequence). V lost 1 base, J lost 2 bases, and 9 bases lay in between. The CDR3 is 15 residues long. CDR3 coding DNA: TGTGCCAGTAGTATAGGGGAATGGGGCAATCAGCCCCAGCATTTT. Translation gives CASSIGEWGNQPQHF.

The CDR3 spells CASSLGVYEQYF. The DNA of the CDR3 is TGTGCCAGCAGCTTGGGAGTTTACGAGCAGTACTTC. V is TRBV5-8 and J is TRBJ2-7; D is undetermined. Germline CDR1 is SGHTS and CDR2 is YDEGEE. Trimming removed 0 bases at V and 4 bases at J, with 5 bases between. CDR3 size: 12 residues.

The V and J genes are TRBV29-1 and TRBJ1-1; the D gene is possibly TRBD1 (5 bases). V dropped 8 bases and J dropped 0 bases, with 13 bases sitting between them. This CDR3 region has 13 residues. Per germline, CDR1 SQVTM and CDR2 ANQGSEA. CDR3 DNA: TGCAGCATTGGGGACTCTCTGAACACTGAAGCTTTCTTT. Translation: CSIGDSLNTEAFF.

This sequence joins TRBV28 and TRBJ1-5; TRBD1 matches 10 bases. In germline, CDR1 is MDHEN, CDR2 SYDVKM. The trim removed 7 bases at V and 5 bases at J, leaving 8 bases unmatched. The CDR3 covers 15 residues. The CDR3 here is CASNAGTGVYQPQHF. CDR3 sequence (DNA): TGTGCCAGCAATGCCGGGACAGGGGTTTATCAGCCCCAGCATTTT.

The rearrangement uses TRBV28 and TRBJ2-1, with D perhaps matching TRBD2 (5 bases). This CDR3 has 13 residues. The V end was cut by 4 bases, the J end by 4 bases, with 8 bases between. Germline V gene lookup returns CDR1 MDHEN and CDR2 SYDVKM. As DNA, the CDR3 is TGTGCCAGCAGTTCACGGGGATACAATGAGCAGTTCTTC. Protein: CASSSRGYNEQFF.